This T cell receptor (beta chain) was identified during a study of shared clonotypes between healthy human individuals. Study-wide findings and caveats: About 5% was the fraction of naive CD4 clonotypes found shared across several donors.

Profiling relied on immunoSEQ multiplex PCR, and the TCRdb table lists in-frame clones only, not all of them. The table has 2 million to 2.5 million clones, just over 90% seen once. A remark on this clone: Its target is unknown.

This receptor was obtained from a man younger than 35 in good health. Some clones in this sample may be carry-over from other donors' samples. Sample: naive CD4+ T cells from PBMCs. Subset meaning: CD45RA+ positively selected.

The DNA for the CDR3 is TGTGCCAGCAGTTGGGACGGGTCCTACGAGCAGTACTTC. Its protein product is CASSWDGSYEQYF. The rearrangement links TRBV28 to TRBJ2-7, with D tentatively TRBD1 or TRBD2 (5 bases each). Per the germline V gene, CDR1 is MDHEN and CDR2 is SYDVKM. CDR3 length: 13 amino acids. The germline V and J ends were trimmed by 4 bases and 1 base, with 8 bases remaining between them.